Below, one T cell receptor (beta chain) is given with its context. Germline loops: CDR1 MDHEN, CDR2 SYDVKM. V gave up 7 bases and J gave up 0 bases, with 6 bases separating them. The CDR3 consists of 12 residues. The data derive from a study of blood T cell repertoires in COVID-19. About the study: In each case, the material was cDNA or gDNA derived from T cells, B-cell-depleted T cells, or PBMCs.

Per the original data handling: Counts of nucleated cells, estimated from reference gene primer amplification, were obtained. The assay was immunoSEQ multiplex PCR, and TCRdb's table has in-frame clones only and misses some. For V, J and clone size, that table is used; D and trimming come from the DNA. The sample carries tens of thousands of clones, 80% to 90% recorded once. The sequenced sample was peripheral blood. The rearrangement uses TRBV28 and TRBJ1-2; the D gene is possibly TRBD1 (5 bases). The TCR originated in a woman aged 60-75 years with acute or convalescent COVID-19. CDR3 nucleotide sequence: TGTGCCAGCAAACAGGCTAACTATGGCTACACCTTC. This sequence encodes CASKQANYGYTF.